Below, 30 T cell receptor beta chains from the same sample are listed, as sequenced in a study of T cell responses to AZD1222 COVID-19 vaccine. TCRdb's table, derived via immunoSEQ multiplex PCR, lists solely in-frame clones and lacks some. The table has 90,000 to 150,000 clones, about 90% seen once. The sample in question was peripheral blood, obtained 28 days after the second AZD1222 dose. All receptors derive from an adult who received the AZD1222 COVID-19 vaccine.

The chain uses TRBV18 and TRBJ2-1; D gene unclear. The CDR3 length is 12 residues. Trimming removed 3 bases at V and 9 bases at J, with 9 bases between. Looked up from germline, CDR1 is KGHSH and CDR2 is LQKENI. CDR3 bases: TGTGCCAGCTCACCGTCACGAGCTGAGCAGTTCTTC. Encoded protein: CASSPSRAEQFF.

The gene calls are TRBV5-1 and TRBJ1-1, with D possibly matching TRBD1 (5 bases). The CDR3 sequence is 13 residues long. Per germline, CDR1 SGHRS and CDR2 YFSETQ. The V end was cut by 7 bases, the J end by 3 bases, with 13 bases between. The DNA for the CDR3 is TGCGCCAGCTCCCGAGGGACTGACACTGAAGCTTTCTTT. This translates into CASSRGTDTEAFF.

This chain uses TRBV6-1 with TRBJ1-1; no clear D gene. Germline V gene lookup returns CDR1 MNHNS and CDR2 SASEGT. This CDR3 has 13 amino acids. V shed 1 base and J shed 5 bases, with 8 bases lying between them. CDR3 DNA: TGTGCCAGCAGTGAAGAGAAGGGTACTGAAGCTTTCTTT. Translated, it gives CASSEEKGTEAFF.

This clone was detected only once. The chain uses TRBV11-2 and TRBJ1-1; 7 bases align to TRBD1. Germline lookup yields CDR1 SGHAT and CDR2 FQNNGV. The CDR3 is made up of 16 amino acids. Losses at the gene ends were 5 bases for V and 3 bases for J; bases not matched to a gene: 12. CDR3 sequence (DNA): TGTGCCAGCAGCACCAAATTCAGGGGGAAGGACACTGAAGCTTTCTTT. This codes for CASSTKFRGKDTEAFF.

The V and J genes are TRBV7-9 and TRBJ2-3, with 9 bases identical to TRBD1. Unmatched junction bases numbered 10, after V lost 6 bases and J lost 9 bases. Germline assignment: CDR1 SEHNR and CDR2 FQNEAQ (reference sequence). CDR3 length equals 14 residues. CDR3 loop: CASRPGTGTETQYF. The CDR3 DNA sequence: TGTGCCAGCAGGCCCGGGACAGGGACCGAGACGCAGTATTTT.

Written as DNA, the CDR3 is TGCGCCAGCAGGACAGGGGGCGCAAGTTTGGAGACCCAGTACTTC. Translation gives CASRTGGASLETQYF. This chain uses TRBV5-1 with TRBJ2-5; 10 positions match TRBD1. CDR3 length: 15 residues. Germline trimming cut 5 bases from V and 5 bases from J; bases unmatched to any gene: 9. Germline V gene lookup returns CDR1 SGHRS and CDR2 YFSETQ. Supplemented by reference TRBV5-1 and TRBJ2-5, the full variable domain reads KAGVTQTPRYLIKTRGQQVTLSCSPISGHRSVSWYQQTPGQGLQFLFEYFSETQRNKGNFPGRFSGRQFSNSRSEMNVSTLELGDSALYLCASRTGGASLETQYFGPGTRLLVL.

The CDR3 bases are TGTGCCAGCAGCGTTGGACTAGCGGGGGGGCAAAAGGAGAGTGAGCAGTTCTTC. Translating gives CASSVGLAGGQKESEQFF. The chain couples TRBV9 to TRBJ2-1, with TRBD2 matching over 15 bases. The CDR3 spans 18 residues. With 2 bases clipped from V and 9 bases from J, the junction kept 12 bases outside the gene matches. Germline CDR1 and CDR2: SGDLS and YYNGEE.

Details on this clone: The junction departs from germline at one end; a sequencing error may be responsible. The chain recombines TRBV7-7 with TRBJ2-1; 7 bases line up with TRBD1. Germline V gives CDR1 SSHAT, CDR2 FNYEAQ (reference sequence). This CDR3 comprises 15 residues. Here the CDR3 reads CASSLGGGRYNEQFF. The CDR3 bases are TGTGCTAGCAGCTTAGGGGGCGGGCGATACAATGAGCAGTTCTTC.

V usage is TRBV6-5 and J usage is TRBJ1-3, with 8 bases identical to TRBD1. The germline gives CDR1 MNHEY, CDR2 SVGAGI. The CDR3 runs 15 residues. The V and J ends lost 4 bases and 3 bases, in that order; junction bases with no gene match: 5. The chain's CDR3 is CASSSQGGIGNTIYF. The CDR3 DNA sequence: TGTGCCAGCAGTTCACAGGGGGGTATTGGAAACACCATATATTTT.

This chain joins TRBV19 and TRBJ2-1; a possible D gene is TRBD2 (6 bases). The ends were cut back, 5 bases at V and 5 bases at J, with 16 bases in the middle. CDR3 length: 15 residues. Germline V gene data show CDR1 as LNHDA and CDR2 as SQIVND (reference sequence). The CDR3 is CASSPRREIDNEQFF. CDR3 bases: TGTGCCAGTAGTCCTCGGAGGGAAATCGACAATGAGCAGTTCTTC.

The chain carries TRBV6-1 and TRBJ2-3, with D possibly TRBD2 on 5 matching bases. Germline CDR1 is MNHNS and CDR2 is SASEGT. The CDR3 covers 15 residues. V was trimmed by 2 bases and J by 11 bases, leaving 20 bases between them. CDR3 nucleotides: TGTGCCAGCAGTGAACTAGCTTCGACCAAATCGCAGCAGTATTTT. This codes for CASSELASTKSQQYF.

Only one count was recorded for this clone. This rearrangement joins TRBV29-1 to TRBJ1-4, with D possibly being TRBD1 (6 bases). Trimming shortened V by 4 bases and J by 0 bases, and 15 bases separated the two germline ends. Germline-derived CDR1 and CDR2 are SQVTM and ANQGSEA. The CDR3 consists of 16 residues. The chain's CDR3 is CSVALSDSATNEKLFF. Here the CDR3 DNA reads TGCAGCGTTGCCCTTTCGGACAGTGCAACTAATGAAAAACTGTTTTTT.

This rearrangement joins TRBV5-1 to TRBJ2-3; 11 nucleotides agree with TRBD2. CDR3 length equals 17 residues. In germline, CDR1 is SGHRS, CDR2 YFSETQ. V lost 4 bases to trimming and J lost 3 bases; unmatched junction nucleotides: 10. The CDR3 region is CASSPPGTSGATDTQYF. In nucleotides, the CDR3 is TGCGCCAGCAGCCCGCCCGGGACTAGCGGTGCTACAGATACGCAGTATTTT.

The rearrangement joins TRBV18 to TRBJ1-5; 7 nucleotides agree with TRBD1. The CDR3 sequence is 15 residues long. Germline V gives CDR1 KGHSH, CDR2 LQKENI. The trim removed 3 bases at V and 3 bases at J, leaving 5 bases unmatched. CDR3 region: CASSPRTGPNQPQHF. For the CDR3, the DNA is TGTGCCAGCTCACCTCGGACAGGCCCCAATCAGCCCCAGCATTTT.

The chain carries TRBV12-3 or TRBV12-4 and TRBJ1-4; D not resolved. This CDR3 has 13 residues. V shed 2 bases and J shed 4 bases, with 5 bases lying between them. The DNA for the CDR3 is TGTGCCAGCAGTTTATGGATTAATGAAAAACTGTTTTTT. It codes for CASSLWINEKLFF.

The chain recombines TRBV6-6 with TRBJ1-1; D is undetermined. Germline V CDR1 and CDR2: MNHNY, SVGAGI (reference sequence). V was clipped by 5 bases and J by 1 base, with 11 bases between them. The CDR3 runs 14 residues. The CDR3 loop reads CASSRSTTNTEAFF. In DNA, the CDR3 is TGTGCCAGCAGTCGAAGTACTACGAACACTGAAGCTTTCTTT.

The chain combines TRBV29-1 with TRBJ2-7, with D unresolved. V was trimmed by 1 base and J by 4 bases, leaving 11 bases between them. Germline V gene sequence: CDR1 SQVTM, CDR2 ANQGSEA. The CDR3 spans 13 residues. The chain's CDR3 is CSVEGPPDYEQYF. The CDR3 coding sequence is TGCAGCGTTGAAGGTCCCCCAGATTACGAGCAGTACTTC.

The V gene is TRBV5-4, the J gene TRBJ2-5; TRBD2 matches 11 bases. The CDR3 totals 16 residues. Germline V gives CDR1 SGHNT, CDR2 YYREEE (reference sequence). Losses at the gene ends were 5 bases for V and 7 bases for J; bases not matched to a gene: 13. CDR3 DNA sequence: TGTGCCAGCAGTCCAGGGACTAGCGGACTCGGGGGGACCCAGTACTTC. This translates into CASSPGTSGLGGTQYF.

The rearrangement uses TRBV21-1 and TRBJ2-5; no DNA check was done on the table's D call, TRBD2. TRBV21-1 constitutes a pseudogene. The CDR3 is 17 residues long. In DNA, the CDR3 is TGTGCCAGCAGCAATGAATACGCTGAGGACTCGCAAGAGACCCAGTACTTC. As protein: CASSNEYAEDSQETQYF.

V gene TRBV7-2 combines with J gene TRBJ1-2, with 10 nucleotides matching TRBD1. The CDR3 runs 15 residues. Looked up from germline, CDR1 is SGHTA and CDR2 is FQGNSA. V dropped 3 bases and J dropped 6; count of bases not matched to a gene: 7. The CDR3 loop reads CASSFQPGQGNGYTF. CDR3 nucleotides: TGTGCCAGCAGCTTCCAACCGGGACAGGGGAATGGCTACACCTTC.

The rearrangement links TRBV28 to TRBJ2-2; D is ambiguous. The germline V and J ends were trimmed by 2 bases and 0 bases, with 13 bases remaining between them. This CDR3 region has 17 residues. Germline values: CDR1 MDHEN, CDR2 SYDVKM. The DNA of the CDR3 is TGTGCCAGCAGTTTAGGTCGCAGAATTACGAACACCGGGGAGCTGTTTTTT. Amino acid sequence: CASSLGRRITNTGELFF. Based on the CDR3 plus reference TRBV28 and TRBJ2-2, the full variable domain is DVKVTQSSRYLVKRTGEKVFLECVQDMDHENMFWYRQDPGLGLRLIYFSYDVKMKEKGDIPEGYSVSREKKERFSLILESASTNQTSMYLCASSLGRRITNTGELFFGEGSRLTVL.

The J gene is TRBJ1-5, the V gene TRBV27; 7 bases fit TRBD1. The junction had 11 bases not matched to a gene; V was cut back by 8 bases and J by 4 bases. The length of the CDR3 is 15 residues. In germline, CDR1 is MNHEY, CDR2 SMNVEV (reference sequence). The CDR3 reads CASHPTRDSNQPQHF. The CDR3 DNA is TGTGCCAGCCACCCAACACGGGACAGTAATCAGCCCCAGCATTTT.

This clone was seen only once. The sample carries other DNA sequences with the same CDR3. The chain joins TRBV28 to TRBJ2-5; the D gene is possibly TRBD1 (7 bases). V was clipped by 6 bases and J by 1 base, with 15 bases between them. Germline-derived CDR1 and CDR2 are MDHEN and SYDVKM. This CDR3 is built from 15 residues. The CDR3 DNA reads TGTGCCAGCAGCCGCGGGACAGTATTCCAAGAGACCCAGTACTTC. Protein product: CASSRGTVFQETQYF.

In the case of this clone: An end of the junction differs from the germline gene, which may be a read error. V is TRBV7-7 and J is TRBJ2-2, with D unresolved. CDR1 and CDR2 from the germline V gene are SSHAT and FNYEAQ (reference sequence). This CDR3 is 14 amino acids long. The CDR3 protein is CASSHALDTGELFF. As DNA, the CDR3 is TGTGCTAGCAGCCATGCACTGGACACCGGGGAGCTGTTTTTT.

The CDR3 loop reads CASSPPRGNSGNTIYF. CDR3 coding DNA: TGTGCCAGCAGTCCCCCGCGTGGCAACTCTGGAAACACCATATATTTT. The chain joins TRBV28 to TRBJ1-3; no clear D. CDR3 size: 16 residues. CDR1 and CDR2 from the germline V gene are MDHEN and SYDVKM. V dropped 5 bases and J dropped 0 bases, with 14 bases sitting between them.

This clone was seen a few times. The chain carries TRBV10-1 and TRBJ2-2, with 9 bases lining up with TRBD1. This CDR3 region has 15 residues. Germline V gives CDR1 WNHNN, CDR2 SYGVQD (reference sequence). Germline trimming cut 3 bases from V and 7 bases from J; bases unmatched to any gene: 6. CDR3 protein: CASSELQGASGELFF. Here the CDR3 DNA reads TGCGCCAGCAGTGAATTACAGGGGGCTAGCGGGGAGCTGTTTTTT.

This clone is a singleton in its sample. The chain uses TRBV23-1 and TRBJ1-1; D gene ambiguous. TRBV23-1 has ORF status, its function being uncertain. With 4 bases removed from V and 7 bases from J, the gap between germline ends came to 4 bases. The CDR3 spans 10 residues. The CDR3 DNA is TGCGCCAGCAGTCCCTGTGAAGCTTTCTTT. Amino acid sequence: CASSPCEAFF.

The CDR3 nucleotides read TGTGCCAGCAGCTTCGTAGCGGGGAAGGGGGAGGGGGCAAGCTATGGCTACACCTTC. Protein: CASSFVAGKGEGASYGYTF. V is TRBV11-3 and J is TRBJ1-2, with 7 bases identical to TRBD1. The CDR3 is 19 amino acids. The J segment lost 4 bases and the V segment lost 3 bases, leaving 20 bases of the junction unmatched. Germline V gene lookup returns CDR1 SGHNT and CDR2 YENEEA.

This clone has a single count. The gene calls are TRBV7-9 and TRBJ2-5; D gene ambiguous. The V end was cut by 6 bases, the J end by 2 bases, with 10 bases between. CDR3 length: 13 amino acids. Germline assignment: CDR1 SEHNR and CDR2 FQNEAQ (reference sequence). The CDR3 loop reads CASRAGLQETQYF. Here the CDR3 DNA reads TGTGCCAGCAGGGCCGGTCTACAAGAGACCCAGTACTTC.

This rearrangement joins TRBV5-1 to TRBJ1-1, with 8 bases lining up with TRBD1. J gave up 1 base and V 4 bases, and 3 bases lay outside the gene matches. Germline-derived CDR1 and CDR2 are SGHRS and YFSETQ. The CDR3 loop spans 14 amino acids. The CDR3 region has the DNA TGCGCCAGCAGCGGCGGACAGGGGAACACTGAAGCTTTCTTT. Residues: CASSGGQGNTEAFF.